These 26 T cell receptor beta chains were sequenced from one sample in a study of T cell changes during pregnancy in multiple sclerosis. The assay was immunoSEQ multiplex PCR, and TCRdb's table has in-frame clones only and misses some. The table shows about 92,000 clones, with 85% to 95% occurring only once. The material was peripheral blood, obtained in the first trimester of pregnancy. The receptors shown here come from a female donor with multiple sclerosis, enrolled in a pregnancy study.

This chain uses TRBV6-6 with TRBJ1-4, with TRBD1 identical over 7 bases. Germline-derived CDR1 and CDR2 are MNHNY and SVGAGI (reference sequence). Unmatched junction bases numbered 9, after V lost 4 bases and J lost 4 bases. This CDR3 region has 16 residues. The chain's CDR3 is CASSSSPDRINEKLFF. The DNA for the CDR3 is TGTGCCAGCAGTTCCTCCCCGGACAGGATTAATGAAAAACTGTTTTTT.

The chain's CDR3 is CASSYSREGASEQYF. The CDR3 DNA sequence: TGTGCCAGCAGTTACTCCCGGGAGGGCGCCTCCGAGCAGTACTTC. The chain is built from TRBV6-5 and TRBJ2-7; 8 bases are a match to TRBD2. The trim removed 0 bases at V and 6 bases at J, leaving 7 bases unmatched. The CDR3 is 15 amino acids. Per germline, CDR1 MNHEY and CDR2 SVGAGI.

The chain links TRBV6-6 to TRBJ1-5; possibly TRBD1 for D (5 bases). Germline lookup yields CDR1 MNHNY and CDR2 SVGAGI (reference sequence). This CDR3 is 15 amino acids long. Trimming left V 0 bases short and J 8 bases short, with 14 bases between. The CDR3 is CASSYSDSVFEPQHF. Here the CDR3 DNA reads TGTGCCAGCAGTTACTCCGACAGCGTATTCGAGCCCCAGCATTTT.

This clone was detected only once. The V gene is TRBV9, the J gene TRBJ2-2, with 8 bases aligning to TRBD2. The V gene's germline CDR1 is SGDLS and CDR2 YYNGEE. CDR3 length: 15 residues. Trimming cost V 0 bases and J 6 bases; bases outside gene matches: 4. The DNA of the CDR3 is TGTGCCAGCAGCGTAGGACTAGCGTTTGCCGGGGAGCTGTTTTTT. Protein: CASSVGLAFAGELFF.

CDR3 sequence reads: CASSWESREAFF. The CDR3 DNA follows: TGTGCCAGCAGTTGGGAGTCCCGTGAAGCTTTCTTT. The chain combines TRBV28 with TRBJ1-1; D gene unclear. The CDR3 runs to 12 residues. V lost 4 bases and J lost 7, with 10 bases in between. Germline assignment: CDR1 MDHEN and CDR2 SYDVKM.

The chain joins TRBV15 to TRBJ2-3, with TRBD2 matching over 14 bases. With V trimmed by 0 bases and J by 2 bases, 4 bases remained unmatched. The CDR3 totals 18 residues. Germline V gives CDR1 LNHNV, CDR2 YYDKDF (reference sequence). The CDR3 DNA is TGTGCCACCAGCAGAGATAAGGGACTAGCGGGAGTCACAGATACGCAGTATTTT. Amino acids: CATSRDKGLAGVTDTQYF.

The chain combines TRBV5-1 with TRBJ1-5; no clear D. CDR1 SGHRS and CDR2 YFSETQ come from the germline V gene. CDR3 size: 14 residues. The V end was cut by 2 bases, the J end by 2 bases, with 8 bases between. CDR3 sequence (DNA): TGCGCCAGCAGCTTAACCTACGGCAATCAGCCCCAGCATTTT. It translates to CASSLTYGNQPQHF.

V is TRBV20-1 and J is TRBJ2-5; 7 bases align to TRBD2. The J segment lost 9 bases and the V segment lost 3 bases, leaving 4 bases of the junction unmatched. The CDR3 extends over 11 amino acids. The germline gives CDR1 DFQATT, CDR2 SNEGSKA (reference sequence). CDR3 nucleotides: TGCAGTGCTAGCGGGGGGAGGGCCCAGTACTTC. It codes for CSASGGRAQYF.

The DNA for the CDR3 is TGTGCCAGCAGCCCCGGGACTAGTGTTTACAATGAGCAGTTCTTC. Translation gives CASSPGTSVYNEQFF. The chain recombines TRBV5-6 with TRBJ2-1, with 8 bases identical to TRBD2. Germline V lookup: CDR1 SGHDT, CDR2 YYEEEE. The CDR3 has 15 amino acids. Trimming took 4 bases from V and 4 from J; bases not matched to a gene: 7.

This clone was observed a single time. V and J are TRBV4-1 and TRBJ2-5, with 8 positions matching TRBD2. CDR1 and CDR2 from the germline V gene are MGHRA and YSYEKL. This CDR3 contains 14 residues. V was pared by 4 bases and J by 3 bases, with 4 bases of the junction left unmatched. The chain's CDR3 is CASSPTSGEETQYF. The CDR3 DNA follows: TGCGCCAGCAGCCCCACTAGCGGAGAAGAGACCCAGTACTTC.

This sequence joins TRBV5-1 and TRBJ2-4; 11 bases are a match to TRBD2. The CDR3 is 19 residues long. Germline V gene sequence: CDR1 SGHRS, CDR2 YFSETQ. J was trimmed by 0 bases and V by 4 bases; bases with no gene match: 12. Here the CDR3 reads CASSHNPGLADLAKNIQYF. In DNA form, the CDR3 reads TGCGCCAGCAGCCACAATCCGGGACTAGCGGATCTAGCCAAAAACATTCAGTACTTC.

The CDR3 region is CSVRLAGLPEQYF. The CDR3, as DNA: TGCAGCGTTAGACTAGCGGGACTCCCCGAGCAGTACTTC. The chain has TRBV29-1 and TRBJ2-7; 11 bases are shared with TRBD2. Trimming at V came to 5 bases and at J to 6 bases, leaving 6 bases not matched to a gene. CDR1 is SQVTM, CDR2 ANQGSEA, per germline. This CDR3 contains 13 residues.

This chain joins TRBV6-5 and TRBJ2-3; 8 bases are a match to TRBD2. The CDR3 runs 15 residues. The V gene's germline CDR1 is MNHEY and CDR2 SVGAGI. V lost 6 bases, J lost 2 bases, and 7 bases stayed unmatched. CDR3 in amino acids: CASRLSGISTDTQYF. For the CDR3, the DNA is TGTGCCAGCAGACTTAGCGGGATCTCCACAGATACGCAGTATTTT.

The chain links TRBV19 to TRBJ2-5; D is perhaps TRBD1 (5 bases). The CDR3 covers 13 residues. CDR1 LNHDA and CDR2 SQIVND come from the germline V gene (reference sequence). With 3 bases removed from V and 5 bases from J, the gap between germline ends came to 10 bases. The CDR3 spells CASSIVQDETQYF. DNA for the CDR3: TGTGCCAGTAGTATTGTACAGGATGAGACCCAGTACTTC. The whole variable domain, remainder taken from reference TRBV19 and TRBJ2-5, is DGGITQSPKYLFRKEGQNVTLSCEQNLNHDAMYWYRQDPGQGLRLIYYSQIVNDFQKGDIAEGYSVSREKKESFPLTVTSAQKNPTAFYLCASSIVQDETQYFGPGTRLLVL.

The gene calls are TRBV9 and TRBJ2-7; D perhaps matches TRBD1 (5 bases). The CDR3 is 14 residues long. The germline V gene encodes CDR1 SGDLS and CDR2 YYNGEE. Trimming stripped 0 bases from V and 4 bases from J, with 11 bases between. CDR3 loop: CASSVEGRAYEQYF. CDR3 coding DNA: TGTGCCAGCAGCGTAGAGGGCAGGGCTTACGAGCAGTACTTC.

The chain carries TRBV6-1 and TRBJ2-1; TRBD2 aligns across 10 bases. This CDR3 is built from 15 residues. V lost 4 bases and J lost 3; bases outside the gene matches: 3. CDR1 MNHNS and CDR2 SASEGT come from the germline V gene. The CDR3 protein is CASSVLAGDYNEQFF. In DNA, the CDR3 is TGTGCCAGCAGTGTTCTAGCGGGAGACTACAATGAGCAGTTCTTC.

The sample holds a few counts of this clone. The chain joins TRBV28 to TRBJ2-3, with a weak D call TRBD2 (6 bases). Trimming stripped 6 bases from V and 0 bases from J, with 10 bases between. Germline V lookup: CDR1 MDHEN, CDR2 SYDVKM. This CDR3 spans 14 amino acids. The CDR3 loop is CASRWAGSTDTQYF. DNA for the CDR3: TGTGCCAGCAGGTGGGCGGGAAGCACAGATACGCAGTATTTT.

The gene calls are TRBV7-6 and TRBJ2-4; 7 bases map to TRBD2. J gave up 7 bases and V 4 bases, and 10 bases lay outside the gene matches. The CDR3 extends over 15 amino acids. From germline, CDR1 is SGHVS and CDR2 FNYEAQ. The CDR3: CASSSSGKEFNIQYF. The DNA of the CDR3 is TGTGCCAGCAGCTCTAGCGGTAAGGAGTTTAACATTCAGTACTTC.

This chain joins TRBV6-5 and TRBJ2-6, with D perhaps matching TRBD2 (5 bases). V was cut by 7 bases and J by 11 bases, with 18 bases left in between. The germline gives CDR1 MNHEY, CDR2 SVGAGI. The CDR3 extends over 14 amino acids. The CDR3 spells CASTRAGIPHVLTF. CDR3 sequence (DNA): TGTGCCAGCACCCGAGCCGGGATCCCCCACGTCCTGACTTTC.

The chain joins TRBV27 to TRBJ2-3; D might be TRBD2 (6 bases). Germline CDR1 and CDR2: MNHEY and SMNVEV (reference sequence). The CDR3 has 15 amino acids. V was pared by 5 bases and J by 4 bases, with 16 bases between. CDR3 region: CASSRTVWRADTQYF. The CDR3, as DNA: TGTGCCAGCAGTCGCACAGTTTGGAGGGCAGATACGCAGTATTTT.

J is TRBJ2-1 and V is TRBV19; 13 bases align to TRBD2. CDR3 length equals 20 residues. The germline V gene encodes CDR1 LNHDA and CDR2 SQIVND (reference sequence). Trimming removed 0 bases from V and 4 bases from J; junction bases left unmatched: 12. CDR3 DNA sequence: TGTGCCAGTAGTATAGATAGGAGACTAGCGGGAGGTGGACCTTACAATGAGCAGTTCTTC. Protein sequence: CASSIDRRLAGGGPYNEQFF. Full variable domain (outside the CDR3, taken from reference TRBV19 and TRBJ2-1): DGGITQSPKYLFRKEGQNVTLSCEQNLNHDAMYWYRQDPGQGLRLIYYSQIVNDFQKGDIAEGYSVSREKKESFPLTVTSAQKNPTAFYLCASSIDRRLAGGGPYNEQFFGPGTRLTVL.

The chain carries TRBV18 and TRBJ1-2; D is possibly TRBD1 (5 bases). The germline V and J ends were trimmed by 1 base and 5 bases, with 11 bases remaining between them. CDR1 and CDR2 (germline): KGHSH, LQKENI. This CDR3 is built from 14 residues. In nucleotides, the CDR3 is TGTGCCAGCTCACCACAGACAGACGCTTATGGCTACACCTTC. Residues: CASSPQTDAYGYTF.

The rearrangement uses TRBV6-5 and TRBJ1-3; a weak D match, TRBD1 (5 bases). In germline, CDR1 is MNHEY, CDR2 SVGAGI. The CDR3 spans 11 residues. Trimming took 9 bases from V and 4 from J, leaving 7 bases between them. The CDR3 loop is CASRQGNTIYF. The CDR3 DNA reads TGTGCCAGTAGACAGGGAAACACCATATATTTT.

The chain links TRBV2 to TRBJ1-5, with 9 positions matching TRBD1. V dropped 5 bases and J dropped 5; count of bases not matched to a gene: 7. This CDR3 has 15 residues. The germline V gene encodes CDR1 SNHLY and CDR2 FYNNEI. CDR3 sequence: CASSRRGQGYQPQHF. As DNA, the CDR3 is TGTGCCAGCAGTCGGAGGGGACAGGGCTATCAGCCCCAGCATTTT.

The V and J genes are TRBV7-8 and TRBJ2-1; TRBD2 aligns across 13 bases. Trimming cost V 1 base and J 12 bases; bases outside gene matches: 15. CDR3 length equals 18 residues. Germline values: CDR1 SGHVS, CDR2 FQNEAQ. Written as DNA, the CDR3 is TGTGCCAGCAGCTTAGAACTAGCGGGAGGGTGGCAATCCCCCTCGCAGTTCTTC. Translated: CASSLELAGGWQSPSQFF.

The J gene is TRBJ2-1, the V gene TRBV5-4, with D unclear. This CDR3 is 14 amino acids long. Trimming shortened V by 0 bases and J by 4 bases, and 8 bases separated the two germline ends. Germline CDR1 and CDR2: SGHNT and YYREEE (reference sequence). CDR3: CASSLGDSYNEQFF. The CDR3 DNA sequence: TGTGCCAGCAGCTTGGGAGACTCATACAATGAGCAGTTCTTC.